This T cell receptor (beta chain) was profiled in a study of CD8 T cells in ankylosing spondylitis (dated by TCRdb to 2016 to 2017). Regarding the complete study: The study profiled T cell receptor beta repertoires in healthy donors and ankylosing spondylitis patients to find disease-linked TCR variants. The whole study cohort included some 100 healthy donors and 20 to 25 ankylosing spondylitis patients. Peripheral blood was sampled, and synovial fluid was additionally collected from ankylosing spondylitis patients.

This clonotype was recorded many times. The target of this receptor is not known. Nothing much larger sits one base from this clone, and base qualities are not available. Sequenced on an Illumina HiSeq 2500. Quantitative 5'-RACE with molecular barcodes was the method used to prepare the TCR beta libraries. Turning to the authors' computational methods: To identify disease-linked TCR variants, a new computational method was used, one built on a probabilistic model of VDJ rearrangement. TCRdb trimmed public reads at Q25 via fastp, called clones via MiXCR and kept in-frame beta chains. Identical CDR3 proteins give one entry, which carries the most common genes and DNA. TCRdb, not the authors, supplied the V and J calls. For this sample there are under 450,000 distinct CDR3 sequences; roughly 17% appear just once. The ten largest clonotypes hold around 0.92% of the sample. Study-wide findings and limitations: Some motif variants had previously been reported in the synovial fluid and blood of reactive arthritis patients, which suggests shared mechanisms of disease initiation. The disease-linked clones showed a CD8+ phenotype and occurred at relatively low frequencies in peripheral blood. The disease-linked clones were reported as significantly enriched in matched synovial fluid samples from ankylosing spondylitis patients. Blood from ankylosing spondylitis patients appeared to be characterized by a TCR beta motif composed of roughly eight highly homologous amino acid variants.

The germline V gene (reference sequence) gives CDR1 as SEHNR and CDR2 as FQNEAQ. Spanning cysteine to phenylalanine, the CDR3 consists of 16 amino acids. The kept DNA is CDR3 alone, 48 bases in frame from the first base. The junction carries 13 bases between V and J, which are trimmed by 3 bases and 1 base respectively. The chain joins TRBV7-9 to TRBJ2-4; possibly the D gene is TRBD2, per 7 matching bases. The sample comprised blood, either unsorted or a sorted T cell fraction (not recorded which). The TCR originated in a male donor with ankylosing spondylitis. The bases are TGTGCCAGCAGCTTTGGCGGGGGCGCCGCCAAAAACATTCAGTACTTC. Its amino acids are CASSFGGGAAKNIQYF.